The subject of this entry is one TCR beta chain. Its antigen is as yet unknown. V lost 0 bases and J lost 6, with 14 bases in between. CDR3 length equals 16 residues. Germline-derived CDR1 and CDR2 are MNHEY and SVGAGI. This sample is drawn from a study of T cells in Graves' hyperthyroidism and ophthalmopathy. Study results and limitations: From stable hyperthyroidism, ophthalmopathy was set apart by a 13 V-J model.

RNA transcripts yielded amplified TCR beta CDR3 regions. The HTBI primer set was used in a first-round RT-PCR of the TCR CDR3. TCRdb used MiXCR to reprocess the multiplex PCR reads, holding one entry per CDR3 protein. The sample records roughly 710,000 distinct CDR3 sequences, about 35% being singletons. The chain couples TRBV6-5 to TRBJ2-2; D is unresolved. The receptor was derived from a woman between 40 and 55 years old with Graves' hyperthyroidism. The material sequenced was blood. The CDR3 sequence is CASSYSDLARSGELFF. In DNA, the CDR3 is TGTGCCAGCAGTTACTCGGATTTGGCCAGATCCGGGGAGCTGTTTTTT.